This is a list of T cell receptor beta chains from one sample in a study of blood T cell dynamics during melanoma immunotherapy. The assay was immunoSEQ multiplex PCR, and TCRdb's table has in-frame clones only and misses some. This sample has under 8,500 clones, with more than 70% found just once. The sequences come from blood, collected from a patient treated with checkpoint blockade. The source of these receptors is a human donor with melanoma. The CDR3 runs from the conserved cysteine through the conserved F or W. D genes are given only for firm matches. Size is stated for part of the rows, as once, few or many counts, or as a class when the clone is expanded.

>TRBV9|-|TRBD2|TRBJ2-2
TGTGCCAGCAGCGTCAGGAGCGGGGGCACCGGGGAGCTGTTTTTT
CASSVRSGGTGELFF
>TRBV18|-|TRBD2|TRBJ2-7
TGTGCCAGCTCACCAGAAAGCGGGAGGAGGTACGAGCAGTACTTC
CASSPESGRRYEQYF
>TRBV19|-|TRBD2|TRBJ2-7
TGTGCCAGTAGTATCGGCGGGGGGATGGACGAGCAGTACTTC
CASSIGGGMDEQYF
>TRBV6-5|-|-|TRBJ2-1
TGTGCCAGCACCAAACTTGGAGGGTACAATGAGCAGTTCTTC
CASTKLGGYNEQFF
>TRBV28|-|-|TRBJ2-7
TGTGCCAGCCACCCACGGGCGCTCCCCTACGAGCAGTACTTC
CASHPRALPYEQYF
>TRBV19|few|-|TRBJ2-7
TGTGCCAGTAGTATAGAGTGGGCCAGCTACGAGCAGTACTTC
CASSIEWASYEQYF
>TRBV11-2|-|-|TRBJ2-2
TGTGCCAGCAGCTCACTTAGGGGGAGGTTCGGGGAGCTGTTTTTT
CASSSLRGRFGELFF
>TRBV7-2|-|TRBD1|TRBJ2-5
TGTGCCAGCAGCCTACAGGGGGAGACCCAGTACTTC
CASSLQGETQYF
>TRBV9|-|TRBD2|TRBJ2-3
TGTGCCAGCAGCCCAGGGACTAGCGGATCAGATACGCAGTATTTT
CASSPGTSGSDTQYF
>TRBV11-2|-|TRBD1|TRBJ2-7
TGTGCCAGCAGCTACAGGGGGCGCCGTTACGAGCAGTACTTC
CASSYRGRRYEQYF
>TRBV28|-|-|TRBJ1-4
TGTGCCAGCAGTGGCCCCCGAGAAGGGAACGAAAAACTGTTTTTT
CASSGPREGNEKLFF
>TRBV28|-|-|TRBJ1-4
TGTGCCAGCAGTCCCGGGGCCCGGGGTACCGTAAAACTGTTTTTT
CASSPGARGTVKLFF
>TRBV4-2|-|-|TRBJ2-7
TGTGCCAGCAGCACGTCAATTCGGGGCGAGCAGTACTTC
CASSTSIRGEQYF
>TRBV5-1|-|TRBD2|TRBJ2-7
TGCGCCAGCAGAGATACCGGGACTAGCGTATACTTC
CASRDTGTSVYF
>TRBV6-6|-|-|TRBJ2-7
TGTGCCAGCAGTTACCTAGGCTCCTACGAGCAGTACTTC
CASSYLGSYEQYF
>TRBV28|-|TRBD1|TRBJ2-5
TGTGCCAGCAGCTTACAGGGACAGAGCAGAGAGCAGTACTTC
CASSLQGQSREQYF
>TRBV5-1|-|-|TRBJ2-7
TGCGCCAGCAGCTACCGACAACCGAGTGGGTACGAGCAGTACTTC
CASSYRQPSGYEQYF
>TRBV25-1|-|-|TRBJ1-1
TGTGCCAGCAGTGATGGTAGTTACGCTGAAGCTTTCTTT
CASSDGSYAEAFF
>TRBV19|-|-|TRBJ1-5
TGTGCCAGTAGTAGAGGATGGAGAGGGGATAGCAATCAGCCCCAGCATTTT
CASSRGWRGDSNQPQHF
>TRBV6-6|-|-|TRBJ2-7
TGTGCCAGCAGTGGACACAGGGAGGACGAGCAGTACTTC
CASSGHREDEQYF
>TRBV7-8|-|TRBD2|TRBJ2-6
TGTGCCAGCAGCTCTTTAGCGGGATTTTCTGGGGCCAACGTCCTGACTTTC
CASSSLAGFSGANVLTF
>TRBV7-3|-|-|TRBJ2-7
TGTGCCAGCAGATTTCCCGCCATGGTTTCCCCCTACGAGCAGTACTTC
CASRFPAMVSPYEQYF
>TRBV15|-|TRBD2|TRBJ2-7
TGTGCCACCAGCAACTACCCGGGGGGATCCTACGAGCAGTACTTC
CATSNYPGGSYEQYF
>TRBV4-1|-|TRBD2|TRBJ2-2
TGCGCCAGCAGCCTAAACCCGGGACTAGCGGGATCGAACACCGGGGAGCTGTTTTTT
CASSLNPGLAGSNTGELFF
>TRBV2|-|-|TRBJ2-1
TGTGCCAGCGGCGGGGAGAATGAGCAGTTCTTC
CASGGENEQFF
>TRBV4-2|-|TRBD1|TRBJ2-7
TGTGCCAGCAGCCAAGAAATAGGGACAGGGAGTCACGAGCAGTACTTC
CASSQEIGTGSHEQYF
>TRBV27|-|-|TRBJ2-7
TGTGCCAGCAGTGAGGGACCTTACTACGAGCAGTACTTC
CASSEGPYYEQYF
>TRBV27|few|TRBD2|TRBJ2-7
TGTGCCAGCAGTTCCCTAGCGGGATTCTACGAGCAGTACTTC
CASSSLAGFYEQYF
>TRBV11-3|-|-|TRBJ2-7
TGTGCCAGCAGCGGTAACAACTACGAGCAGTACTTC
CASSGNNYEQYF
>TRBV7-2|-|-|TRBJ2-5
TGTGCCAGCAGCTTAGCATTCGAGGAGACCCAGTACTTC
CASSLAFEETQYF
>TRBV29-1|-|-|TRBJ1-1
TGCAGCGTTGTCAGGGCGGAAGCCGCTTTCTTT
CSVVRAEAAFF
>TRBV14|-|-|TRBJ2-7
TGTGCCAGCAGCCAGGGACAAGCCTGGGAGGCGGAGCAGTACTTC
CASSQGQAWEAEQYF
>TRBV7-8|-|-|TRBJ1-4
TGTGCCAGCAGCTTTGGAATCGGCAGTAATGAAAAACTGTTTTTT
CASSFGIGSNEKLFF
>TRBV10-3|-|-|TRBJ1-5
TGTGCCATCAGTGCCTACAGCAATCAGCCCCAGCATTTT
CAISAYSNQPQHF
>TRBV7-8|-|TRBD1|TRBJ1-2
TGTGCCAGCAGGCTTTTGACAGGGCGGGACTATGGCTACACCTTC
CASRLLTGRDYGYTF
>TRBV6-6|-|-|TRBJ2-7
TGTGCCAGCAGTTTGGGGGGCGAGCAGTACTTC
CASSLGGEQYF
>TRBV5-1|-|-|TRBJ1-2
TGCGCCAGCAGCTTGGTTGGGGGCTTCAACTATGGCTACACCTTC
CASSLVGGFNYGYTF
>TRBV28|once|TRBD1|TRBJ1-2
TGTGCCTGCCCGAAGGGGGACAGAGTTGGCTACACCTTC
CACPKGDRVGYTF
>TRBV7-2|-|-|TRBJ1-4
TGTGCCAGCAGCTTAGGCGGCTCTAATGAAAAACTGTTTTTT
CASSLGGSNEKLFF
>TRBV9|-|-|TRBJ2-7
TGTGCCAGCGGGGGGATCTCCTACGAGCAGTACTTC
CASGGISYEQYF
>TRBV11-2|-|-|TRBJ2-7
TGTGCCAGCAGAGAGGCAGGGGCGGCCTACGAGCAGTACTTC
CASREAGAAYEQYF
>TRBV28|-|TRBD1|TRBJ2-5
TGTGCCAGCAGTTCCACAGGGGGGAGAGGAGAGACCCAGTACTTC
CASSSTGGRGETQYF
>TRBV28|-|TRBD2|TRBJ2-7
TGTGCCAGCAGGTGGACTAGCGGGAGTTCCTACGAGCAGTACTTC
CASRWTSGSSYEQYF
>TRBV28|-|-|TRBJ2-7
TGTGCCAGCAGTTCCGGCTCCTACGAGCAGTACTTC
CASSSGSYEQYF
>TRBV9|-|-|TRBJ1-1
TGTGCCAGCAGCCCCGAGGGCAGACCGAACACTGAAGCTTTCTTT
CASSPEGRPNTEAFF
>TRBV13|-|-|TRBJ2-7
TGTGCCAGCAGCCCCCTTACCTCAAGTAGGCAGTACTTC
CASSPLTSSRQYF
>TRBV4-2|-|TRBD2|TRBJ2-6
TGTGCCAGCAGCCAATTTAGCGGGAGGGCCCCAGGGGCCAACGTCCTGACTTTC
CASSQFSGRAPGANVLTF
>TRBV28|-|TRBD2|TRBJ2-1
TGTGCCAGCGCGGGAGCGCATAATGAGCAGTTCTTC
CASAGAHNEQFF
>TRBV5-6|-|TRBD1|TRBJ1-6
TGTGCCAGCAGCTTGCGGGGACAGGGAGGATTCTCACCCCTCCACTTT
CASSLRGQGGFSPLHF
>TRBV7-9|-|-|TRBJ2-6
TGTGCCAGCAGCTTTAGTGGGACAAATAGCTACCTCTGGGCCAACGTCCTGACTTTC
CASSFSGTNSYLWANVLTF
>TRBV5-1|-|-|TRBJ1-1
TGCGCCAGCAGCCCTGAGCGGGTCGGGAACACTGAAGCTTTCTTT
CASSPERVGNTEAFF
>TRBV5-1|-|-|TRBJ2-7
TGCGCCAGCAGCTTCGGGCCTCCGTGGGCCGAGCAGTACTTC
CASSFGPPWAEQYF